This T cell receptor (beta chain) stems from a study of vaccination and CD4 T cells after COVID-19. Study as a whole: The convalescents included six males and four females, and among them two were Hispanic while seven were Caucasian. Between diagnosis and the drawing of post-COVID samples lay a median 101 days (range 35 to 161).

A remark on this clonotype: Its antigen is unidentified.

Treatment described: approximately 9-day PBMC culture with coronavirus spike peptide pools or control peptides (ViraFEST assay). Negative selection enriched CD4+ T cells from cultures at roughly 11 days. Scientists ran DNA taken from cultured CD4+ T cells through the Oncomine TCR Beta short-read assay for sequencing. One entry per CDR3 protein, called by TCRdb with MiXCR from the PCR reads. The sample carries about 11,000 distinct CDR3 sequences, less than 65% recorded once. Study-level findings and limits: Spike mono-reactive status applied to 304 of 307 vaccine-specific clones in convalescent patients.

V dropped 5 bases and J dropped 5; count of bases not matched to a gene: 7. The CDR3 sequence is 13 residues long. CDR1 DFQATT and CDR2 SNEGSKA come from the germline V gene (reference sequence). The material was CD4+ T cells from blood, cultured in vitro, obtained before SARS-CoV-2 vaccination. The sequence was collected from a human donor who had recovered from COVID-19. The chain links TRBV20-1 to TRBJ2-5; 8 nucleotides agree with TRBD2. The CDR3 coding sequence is TGCAGTGCTTCCGGACTAGCTTGGGAGACCCAGTACTTC. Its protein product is CSASGLAWETQYF.